This TCR beta chain was documented in a study of beta chain features in type 1 diabetes. Study findings and constraints: Sequencing of cDNA might inflate the share of cells that strongly express TCR.

Expressed TCRB transcripts got sequenced, as all isolated RNA was reverse transcribed. Assay: immunoSEQ multiplex PCR; the TCRdb copy retains only in-frame clones and omits some. The top ten clones hold 0.4% to 0.55% of a sample with 70,000 to 95,000 clones, about 32% of them seen once. Donors underwent one heparinised blood draw, about 120 mL on average. A word on this clone: Its cognate antigen is unknown.

Trimming left V 5 bases short and J 5 bases short, with 12 bases between. From germline, CDR1 is SGHAT and CDR2 FQNNGV. The CDR3 totals 13 residues. The rearrangement uses TRBV11-2 and TRBJ2-5; tentative D call: TRBD2 (5 bases). The clonotype was recovered from a woman aged 18-30 years in good health. Sequencing used stem cell memory CD4+ T cells from blood. Here the CDR3 reads CASSTLEGETQYF. DNA for the CDR3: TGTGCCAGCAGCACGCTCGAGGGTGAGACCCAGTACTTC.